This T cell receptor (beta chain) was identified in a study of blood T cell repertoires in COVID-19. Study-level information: Samples came from the United States, Italy and Spain, spanning acute and convalescent COVID-19. T cells, B-cell-depleted T cells, or PBMCs provided the cDNA or gDNA that served as material.

Authors' data handling: How many nucleated cells were present was estimated from reference gene primer amplification. Sequenced by immunoSEQ multiplex PCR; TCRdb stores in-frame clones only, minus some. V, J and clone size are taken as reported in that table, and D and trimming were inferred from the DNA itself. The profile covers 250,000 to 300,000 clones, with around 87% appearing a single time and approximately 1.4% taken by the ten largest. This clone came up once. This CDR3 comprises 14 residues. Germline V gives CDR1 SGHRS, CDR2 YFSETQ. V was pared by 4 bases and J by 8 bases, with 6 bases of the junction left unmatched.

The J gene is TRBJ1-3, the V gene TRBV5-1; 10 nucleotides match TRBD1. The receptor's source is a woman aged 40-49 years who had recovered from COVID-19. The sample taken for sequencing was peripheral blood. DNA of the CDR3: TGCGCCAGCAGCGGGGCCGGGACAGGGGACACCATATATTTT. This translates into CASSGAGTGDTIYF.